The 30 T cell receptor beta chains below were found in one sample sequenced in a study of breast tumors, draining lymph nodes, adjacent tissues. TCRdb reanalysed the multiplex PCR reads using MiXCR and keeps one entry per CDR3 protein. This sample has some 120,000 distinct CDR3 sequences, with less than 25% found just once. Samples came from axillary lymph nodes draining the breast cancer. Input material: axillary lymph node tissue. The receptors stem from a female donor with breast cancer. Some clones in this sample may be carry-over from other donors' samples.

This clonotype has ten or more counts. The chain has TRBV7-6 and TRBJ2-5; TRBD2 matches 10 bases. Per germline, CDR1 SGHVS and CDR2 FNYEAQ. The CDR3 sequence is 15 residues long. Unmatched junction bases numbered 13, after V lost 1 base and J lost 14 bases. In DNA form, the CDR3 reads TGTGCCAGCAGCTTAGTTGATAGCGGGAGGTCCCGTAGTTACTTC. This gives the protein CASSLVDSGRSRSYF.

This clonotype was seen many times. This chain connects TRBV2 to TRBJ2-3, with 12 bases identical to TRBD2. Germline CDR1 is SNHLY and CDR2 is FYNNEI. This CDR3 is built from 19 residues. Trimming took 3 bases from V and 3 from J; bases not matched to a gene: 13. Here the CDR3 reads CASSEWASGRAGGTDTQYF. The CDR3 nucleotides read TGTGCCAGCAGTGAGTGGGCTAGCGGGAGGGCCGGAGGGACAGATACGCAGTATTTT. Complete variable domain (other parts from reference TRBV2 and TRBJ2-3): EPEVTQTPSHQVTQMGQEVILRCVPISNHLYFYWYRQILGQKVEFLVSFYNNEISEKSEIFDDQFSVERPDGSNFTLKIRSTKLEDSAMYFCASSEWASGRAGGTDTQYFGPGTRLTVL.

This clonotype was counted at least ten times. The chain is built from TRBV20-1 and TRBJ1-5, with TRBD1 matching 7 bases. Germline V lookup: CDR1 DFQATT, CDR2 SNEGSKA (reference sequence). J gave up 9 bases and V 0 bases, and 17 bases lay outside the gene matches. CDR3 size: 17 residues. CDR3 DNA sequence: TGCAGTGCTAGAGATCGCGGACAGGCGCTACCTATCGCGCCCCAGCATTTT. It translates to CSARDRGQALPIAPQHF.

There are many counts of this clonotype. This chain connects TRBV5-1 to TRBJ2-1; 8 positions agree with TRBD2. After removal of 6 bases from V and 9 bases from J, the junction contained 8 bases not matched to a gene. CDR3 length equals 13 residues. Germline V gene lookup returns CDR1 SGHRS and CDR2 YFSETQ. CDR3 sequence (DNA): TGCGCCAGCACGAGCGGGAGAGGTGTTGAGCAGTTCTTC. It encodes CASTSGRGVEQFF.

In this sample, this clonotype turned up many times. The V call is TRBV6-4, the J call TRBJ2-2; 7 bases map to TRBD2. Germline V gives CDR1 MRHNA, CDR2 SNTAGT. The CDR3 totals 15 residues. After removal of 5 bases from V and 5 bases from J, the junction contained 8 bases not matched to a gene. CDR3 nucleotides: TGTGCCAGCAGTCCCGAAACGGGAGGAACCGGGGAGCTGTTTTTT. Translating gives CASSPETGGTGELFF.

In its sample, this clonotype was seen many times. The V and J genes are TRBV6-1 and TRBJ1-6; tentatively, D is TRBD1 (5 bases). The germline V gene encodes CDR1 MNHNS and CDR2 SASEGT. The V end lost 6 bases, the J end lost 6 bases, and 12 bases lay between the germline ends. This CDR3 has 14 amino acids. CDR3 sequence (DNA): TGTGCCAGCAGATCCGGGACGGCTAATTCACCCCTCCACTTT. Its translation is CASRSGTANSPLHF.

This clonotype was observed at least ten times. The J gene is TRBJ2-3, the V gene TRBV9; D is unclear. Germline values: CDR1 SGDLS, CDR2 YYNGEE. The V gene lost 4 bases and the J gene lost 0 bases, with 12 bases spanning the gap. This CDR3 region has 15 residues. This CDR3 reads CASSPPPLSTDTQYF. The CDR3 coding sequence is TGTGCCAGCAGCCCTCCGCCTTTGAGCACAGATACGCAGTATTTT.

Of note for this clonotype: Likely a read error: the CDR3 ends without its conserved phenylalanine or tryptophan. The genes are TRBV3-1 and TRBJ2-1; 10 nucleotides agree with TRBD2. Germline V lookup: CDR1 LGHDT, CDR2 YNNKEL (reference sequence). Losses at the gene ends were 3 bases for V and 1 base for J; bases not matched to a gene: 9. CDR3 length: 18 amino acids. CDR3 residues: CASSHAGLAGVSYNEQFS. CDR3 DNA: TGTGCCAGCAGCCACGCCGGTCTAGCGGGAGTATCCTACAATGAGCAGTTCTCC.

This clonotype came up a few times. This chain joins TRBV3-1 and TRBJ1-2; 11 bases line up with TRBD1. There are 16 residues in the CDR3. Germline assignment: CDR1 LGHDT and CDR2 YNNKEL (reference sequence). Trimming cost V 4 bases and J 6 bases; bases outside gene matches: 10. CDR3: CASSPQRTGGRHGYTF. DNA for the CDR3: TGTGCCAGCAGCCCCCAACGGACAGGGGGCAGGCATGGCTACACCTTC.

This clonotype was recorded at least ten times. This chain connects TRBV6-1 to TRBJ2-5; 12 bases align to TRBD2. The CDR3 is 17 residues long. The J segment lost 1 base and the V segment lost 0 bases, leaving 3 bases of the junction unmatched. The germline V gene encodes CDR1 MNHNS and CDR2 SASEGT. The DNA for the CDR3 is TGTGCCAGCAGTGAAGCAACGGGACTAGCGGGCCAAGAGACCCAGTACTTC. Protein sequence: CASSEATGLAGQETQYF.

A word on this clonotype: A single base separates this from a much larger clone, so it may be a read error. A read error is likely, as this CDR3 ends without the conserved phenylalanine or tryptophan. The chain is built from TRBV18 and TRBJ2-7, with TRBD1 matching 7 bases. The J segment lost 4 bases and the V segment lost 1 base, leaving 4 bases of the junction unmatched. The CDR3 spans 14 residues. Per germline, CDR1 KGHSH and CDR2 LQKENI. CDR3 in DNA: TGTGCCAGCTCACCACGTAGGGGGCCGTACGAGCAGTACCTC. It encodes CASSPRRGPYEQYL.

This clonotype was counted many times. A junction end diverges from the germline sequence, so it may reflect a read error. The genes are TRBV20-1 and TRBJ1-2; tentative D call: TRBD1 (5 bases). The germline CDR1 and CDR2 sequences are DFQATT and SNEGSKA (reference sequence). The CDR3 is 15 amino acids. This chain's CDR3 is CSARADGGAAYGYTF. CDR3 nucleotides: TGCAGTGCCAGAGCTGACGGAGGGGCGGCCTATGGCTACACCTTC.

This clonotype occurred a few times. The rearrangement links TRBV27 to TRBJ2-1; 9 nucleotides align to TRBD1. Germline V CDR1 and CDR2: MNHEY, SMNVEV (reference sequence). The CDR3 has 14 amino acids. Trimming cost V 0 bases and J 8 bases; bases outside gene matches: 2. The CDR3 protein is CASSLSTGGYEQFF. The CDR3 DNA follows: TGTGCCAGCAGTTTATCGACAGGGGGGTATGAGCAGTTCTTC.

As for this clonotype: This may come from a read error, since a much larger clone is one base off. The rearrangement uses TRBV29-1 and TRBJ2-1, with D hard to call. CDR3 length: 11 amino acids. Germline V gene data show CDR1 as SQVTM and CDR2 as ANQGSEA. V was pared by 4 bases and J by 8 bases, with 9 bases between. The CDR3 reads CSVVEFDEQFF. The CDR3 DNA follows: TGCAGCGTTGTAGAGTTCGATGAGCAGTTCTTC.

This clonotype was seen many times. The chain joins TRBV11-3 to TRBJ2-7, with 9 bases identical to TRBD1. The CDR3 contains 14 residues. The ends lost 4 bases at V and 4 bases at J; junction bases unmatched: 5. Germline values: CDR1 SGHNT, CDR2 YENEEA. The CDR3 nucleotides read TGTGCCAGCAGCTCCCGGGACAGGGCGTACGAGCAGTACTTC. Translating gives CASSSRDRAYEQYF. The full variable domain, in which reference TRBV11-3 and TRBJ2-7 provide the parts outside the CDR3, is EAGVVQSPRYKIIEKKQPVAFWCNPISGHNTLYWYLQNLGQGPELLIRYENEEAVDDSQLPKDRFSAERLKGVDSTLKIQPAELGDSAVYLCASSSRDRAYEQYFGPGTRLTVT.

The chain combines TRBV20-1 with TRBJ2-5; 11 bases are a match to TRBD2. Losses at the gene ends were 1 base for V and 1 base for J; bases not matched to a gene: 5. Germline CDR1 reads DFQATT; CDR2 reads SNEGSKA (reference sequence). The CDR3 is 16 residues long. The CDR3 region is CSARVLAGEFQETQYF. The CDR3 region has the DNA TGCAGTGCTAGAGTACTAGCGGGAGAGTTCCAAGAGACCCAGTACTTC.

With respect to this clonotype: A single base separates this from a much larger clone, so it may be a read error. The chain uses TRBV4-1 and TRBJ2-2; 10 bases align to TRBD2. Germline assignment: CDR1 MGHRA and CDR2 YSYEKL. CDR3 length equals 16 residues. With 1 base clipped from V and 7 bases from J, the junction kept 6 bases outside the gene matches. The CDR3 coding sequence is TGCGCCAGCAGCCAAGCTCCAGTAGCGGGAGGCGGGGAGCTGTTTTTT. It codes for CASSQAPVAGGGELFF.

Worth noting for this clonotype: Since a much larger clone is just one base distant, this may be a read error. The chain employs TRBV20-1 and TRBJ1-3; D unresolved. This CDR3 contains 13 residues. Looked up from germline, CDR1 is DFQATT and CDR2 is SNEGSKA (reference sequence). The CDR3: CSARMVSRNTIYF. In nucleotides, the CDR3 is TGCAGTGCTAGGATGGTCTCTAGAAACACCATATATTTT.

Only a few counts were recorded for this clonotype. The chain carries TRBV12-3 or TRBV12-4 and TRBJ2-2, with no clear D. The CDR3 sequence is 16 residues long. Between the trimmed V and J ends, which lost 5 bases and 2 bases, there was a span of 15 bases. The CDR3 sequence: CASSAHVSTNTGELFF. CDR3 coding DNA: TGTGCCAGCAGTGCGCATGTGTCTACCAACACCGGGGAGCTGTTTTTT.

This clonotype was recorded only once. A much larger clone lies one base from this, so it may be a read error. V is TRBV11-2 and J is TRBJ1-3; D call uncertain. The germline V gene has CDR1 SGHAT and CDR2 FQNNGV. The ends were cut back, 5 bases at V and 3 bases at J, with 11 bases in the middle. The CDR3 is made up of 14 amino acids. The CDR3: CASSQQTVGNTIYF. In nucleotides, the CDR3 is TGTGCCAGCAGCCAACAGACGGTTGGAAACACCATATATTTT.

This clonotype was observed at least ten times. The chain employs TRBV10-3 and TRBJ2-1; the D gene is possibly TRBD2 (6 bases). CDR1 and CDR2 from the germline V gene are ENHRY and SYGVKD. Trimming left V 2 bases short and J 5 bases short, with 13 bases between. This CDR3 has 15 residues. CDR3 sequence (DNA): TGTGCCATCAGTGAGCGGCGGGGCACTAACAATGAGCAGTTCTTC. Protein product: CAISERRGTNNEQFF.

This clonotype was detected ten times or more. The V call is TRBV9, the J call TRBJ2-1; 12 bases are a match to TRBD2. The CDR3 sequence is 18 residues long. Trimming cost V 0 bases and J 7 bases; bases outside gene matches: 11. Germline-derived CDR1 and CDR2 are SGDLS and YYNGEE. CDR3 amino acids: CASSVGGLSSGRENEQFF. CDR3 sequence (DNA): TGTGCCAGCAGCGTAGGAGGACTTTCTAGCGGGAGGGAAAATGAGCAGTTCTTC.

With regard to this clonotype: This may be a read error, as it is one base from a much larger clone. The V gene is TRBV7-9, the J gene TRBJ2-2; no firm D call. This CDR3 has 15 residues. CDR1 and CDR2 (germline): SEHNR, FQNEAQ (reference sequence). CDR3 sequence (DNA): TGTGCCCGCAGCTTAGGGTTATCGGGCACCGGGGAGCTGTTTTTT. This sequence encodes CARSLGLSGTGELFF.

The rearrangement links TRBV24-1 to TRBJ1-1; possible D gene TRBD1, 5 bases. CDR3 length: 13 amino acids. CDR1 is KGHDR, CDR2 SFDVKD, per germline. The V gene lost 6 bases and the J gene lost 3 bases, with 10 bases spanning the gap. The CDR3 DNA reads as TGTGCCACCAGTCTCGGGGGGGACACTGAAGCTTTCTTT. Translated: CATSLGGDTEAFF.

With respect to this clonotype: One base away lies a much larger clone, so this may be a sequencing read error. The chain is built from TRBV29-1 and TRBJ2-5; D is uncertain. V gave up 1 base and J gave up 4 bases, with 13 bases separating them. The CDR3 sequence is 14 residues long. Germline assignment: CDR1 SQVTM and CDR2 ANQGSEA. The CDR3 region is CSVEGSFFRETQYF. CDR3 in DNA: TGCAGCGTTGAAGGTTCTTTTTTCCGAGAGACCCAGTACTTC.

This clonotype was found many times. The chain is built from TRBV12-3 or TRBV12-4 and TRBJ2-3; 7 bases are shared with TRBD1. CDR3 length equals 15 residues. The junction had 3 bases not matched to a gene; V was cut back by 3 bases and J by 0 bases. CDR3 sequence reads: CASSFGTASTDTQYF. CDR3 nucleotides: TGTGCCAGCAGTTTTGGGACAGCTAGCACAGATACGCAGTATTTT.

In its sample, this clonotype was seen many times. The CDR3 DNA sequence: TGCAGTGCTCCAACAGGGGTGGGTTATGGCTACACCTTC. This gives the protein CSAPTGVGYGYTF. V is TRBV20-1 and J is TRBJ1-2, with 7 bases aligning to TRBD1. Germline V CDR1 and CDR2: DFQATT, SNEGSKA (reference sequence). The CDR3 covers 13 residues. V lost 5 bases, J lost 5 bases, and 8 bases stayed unmatched.

Comments on this clonotype: This may be a read error, as it is one base from a much larger clone. V and J are TRBV11-2 and TRBJ2-1, with D unresolved. Deletions cut 4 bases from V and 6 bases from J, with 13 bases between. In germline, CDR1 is SGHAT, CDR2 FQNNGV. The CDR3 is 14 amino acids. The CDR3 sequence is CASSSSPPSNEQFF. CDR3 coding DNA: TGTGCCAGCAGCTCAAGCCCCCCATCCAATGAGCAGTTCTTC.

The rearrangement joins TRBV20-1 to TRBJ1-1; TRBD1 agrees at 7 bases. Germline CDR1 reads DFQATT; CDR2 reads SNEGSKA (reference sequence). The CDR3 is 11 residues long. The CDR3: CSYTGVTEAFF. The CDR3 region has the DNA TGCAGCTACACAGGGGTCACTGAAGCTTTCTTT.

The sample holds many counts of this clonotype. The J gene is TRBJ2-7, the V gene TRBV29-1, with 7 bases aligning to TRBD2. Germline V gene sequence: CDR1 SQVTM, CDR2 ANQGSEA. CDR3 length: 14 residues. V trimming: 7 bases; J trimming: 1 base; junction bases outside the gene matches: 10. The CDR3 region is CSAVGGGDSYEQYF. In DNA form, the CDR3 reads TGCAGCGCGGTGGGGGGAGGGGATTCCTACGAGCAGTACTTC.